The sequence of this T cell receptor beta chain was determined in a study of cytomegalovirus exposure and HLA in healthy donors. Points from the study as a whole: Earlier analysis found most TCR beta V segments productive about 87% or about 30% of the time. Later analysis demonstrated an association between a missense DCLRE1C variant and TCR beta V- and J-gene trimming.

CDR1 and CDR2 (germline): MDHEN, SYDVKM. V dropped 4 bases and J dropped 5 bases, with 18 bases sitting between them. The CDR3 is 15 amino acids. Use of 60 Vbeta and 13 Jbeta primers characterized the PCR. Sequencing was performed with immunoSEQ multiplex PCR; in TCRdb, only in-frame clones are kept and a portion is missing. This sample yields about 140,000 clones, of which 65% to 70% are seen a single time; around 9.3% belongs to the top ten. Whereas donors were nominally healthy upon sampling, unrecorded immune exposures were probable. On this clone itself: Its specificity is unknown.

The chain carries TRBV28 and TRBJ2-7; D possibly corresponds to TRBD2 (5 bases). The source material was PBMCs. The clonotype comes from a man aged 30 to 39 in good health and CMV-seropositive. CDR3 amino acids: CASSSPAGRWDEQYF. In DNA, the CDR3 is TGTGCCAGCAGTTCCCCTGCGGGTCGCTGGGACGAGCAGTACTTC.